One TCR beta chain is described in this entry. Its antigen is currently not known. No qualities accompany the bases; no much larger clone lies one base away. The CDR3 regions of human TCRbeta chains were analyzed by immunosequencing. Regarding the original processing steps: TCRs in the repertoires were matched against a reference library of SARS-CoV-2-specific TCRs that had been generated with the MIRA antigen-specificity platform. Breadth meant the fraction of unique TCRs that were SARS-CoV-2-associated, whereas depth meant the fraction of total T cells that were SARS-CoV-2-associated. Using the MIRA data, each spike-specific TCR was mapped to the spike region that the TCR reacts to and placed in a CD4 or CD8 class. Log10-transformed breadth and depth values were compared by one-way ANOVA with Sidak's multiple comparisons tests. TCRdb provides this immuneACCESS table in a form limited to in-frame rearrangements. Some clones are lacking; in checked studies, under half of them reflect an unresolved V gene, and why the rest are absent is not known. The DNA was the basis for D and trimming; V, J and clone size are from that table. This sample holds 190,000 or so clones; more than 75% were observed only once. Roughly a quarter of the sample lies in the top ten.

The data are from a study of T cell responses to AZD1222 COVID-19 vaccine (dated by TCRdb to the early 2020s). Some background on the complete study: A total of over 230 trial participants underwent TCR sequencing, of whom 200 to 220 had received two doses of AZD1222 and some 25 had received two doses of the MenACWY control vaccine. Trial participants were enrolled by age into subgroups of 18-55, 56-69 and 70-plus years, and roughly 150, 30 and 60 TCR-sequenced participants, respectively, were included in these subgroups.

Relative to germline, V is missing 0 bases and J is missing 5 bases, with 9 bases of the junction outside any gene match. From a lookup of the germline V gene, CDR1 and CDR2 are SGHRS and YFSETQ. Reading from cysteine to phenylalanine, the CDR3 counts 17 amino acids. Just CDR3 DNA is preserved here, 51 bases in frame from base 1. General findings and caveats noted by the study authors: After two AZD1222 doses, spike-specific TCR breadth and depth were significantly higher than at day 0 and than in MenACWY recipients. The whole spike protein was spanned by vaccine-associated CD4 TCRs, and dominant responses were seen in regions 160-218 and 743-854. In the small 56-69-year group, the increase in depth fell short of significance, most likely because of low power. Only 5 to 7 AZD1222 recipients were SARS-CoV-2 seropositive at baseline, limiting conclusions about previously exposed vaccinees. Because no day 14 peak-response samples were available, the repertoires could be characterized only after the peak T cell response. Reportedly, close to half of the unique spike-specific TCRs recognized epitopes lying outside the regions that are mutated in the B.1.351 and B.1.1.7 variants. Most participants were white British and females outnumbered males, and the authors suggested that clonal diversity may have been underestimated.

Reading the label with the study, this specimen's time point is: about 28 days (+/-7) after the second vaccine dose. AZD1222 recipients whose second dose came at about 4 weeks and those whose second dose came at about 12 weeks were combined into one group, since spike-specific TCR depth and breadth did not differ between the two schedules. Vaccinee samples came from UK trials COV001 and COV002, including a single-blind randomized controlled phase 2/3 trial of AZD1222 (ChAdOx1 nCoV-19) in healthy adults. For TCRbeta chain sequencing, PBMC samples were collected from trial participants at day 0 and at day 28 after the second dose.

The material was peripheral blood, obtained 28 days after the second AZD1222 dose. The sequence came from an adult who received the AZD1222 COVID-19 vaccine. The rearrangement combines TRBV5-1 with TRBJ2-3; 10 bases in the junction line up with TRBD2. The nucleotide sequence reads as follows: TGCGCCAGCAGCTTGGCCGGGAGCGGGAGGGCCGGAGATACGCAGTATTTT. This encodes CASSLAGSGRAGDTQYF.